A selection of T cell receptor beta chains follows, all from one sample in a study of cytomegalovirus exposure and HLA in healthy donors. Some clones are missing from TCRdb's copy, which holds only in-frame ones; the method was immunoSEQ multiplex PCR. The data hold approximately 270,000 clones, with roughly 84% observed a single time. The sample was PBMCs. The receptors come from a man aged 18 to 30 in good health and CMV-seropositive. CDR3s include the opening cysteine and the closing phenylalanine or tryptophan. Fields, in order: J gene, D gene, clone size, V gene, CDR3 protein, CDR3 DNA. The D gene is left open where the match is weak. For some rows the clone size is stated as once, few or many, or as a class when expanded; others skip it.

J gene: TRBJ1-2
D gene: TRBD1
clone size: .
V gene: TRBV6-6
CDR3 protein: CASSPTGGYGYTF
CDR3 DNA: TGTGCCAGCAGTCCGACAGGGGGCTATGGCTACACCTTC

J gene: TRBJ2-1
D gene: .
clone size: .
V gene: TRBV7-9
CDR3 protein: CASSLMVNEQFF
CDR3 DNA: TGTGCCAGCAGCTTAATGGTCAATGAGCAGTTCTTC

J gene: TRBJ1-1
D gene: .
clone size: once
V gene: TRBV7-8
CDR3 protein: CASSLDVAMNTEAFF
CDR3 DNA: TGTGCCAGCAGCTTAGACGTTGCAATGAACACTGAAGCTTTCTTT

J gene: TRBJ1-1
D gene: .
clone size: once
V gene: TRBV5-6
CDR3 protein: CASSSDTNTEAFF
CDR3 DNA: TGTGCCAGCAGCTCCGATACGAACACTGAAGCTTTCTTT

J gene: TRBJ1-2
D gene: .
clone size: .
V gene: TRBV28
CDR3 protein: CASSLYGNLREDGYTF
CDR3 DNA: TGTGCCAGCAGTTTATACGGGAACTTAAGAGAGGATGGCTACACCTTC

J gene: TRBJ1-2
D gene: TRBD1
clone size: .
V gene: TRBV6-5
CDR3 protein: CASRPGQGAQGGYTF
CDR3 DNA: TGTGCCAGCAGACCGGGACAGGGGGCGCAAGGTGGCTACACCTTC

J gene: TRBJ1-1
D gene: .
clone size: .
V gene: TRBV6-5
CDR3 protein: CASSYSLGAQGAFF
CDR3 DNA: TGTGCCAGCAGTTACTCTCTGGGGGCCCAGGGGGCTTTCTTT

J gene: TRBJ1-1
D gene: TRBD1
clone size: .
V gene: TRBV2
CDR3 protein: CASSILPGQGSENTEAFF
CDR3 DNA: TGTGCCAGCAGTATTCTACCGGGACAGGGAAGCGAGAACACTGAAGCTTTCTTT

J gene: TRBJ2-3
D gene: .
clone size: .
V gene: TRBV7-6
CDR3 protein: CASSLFSGTDTQYF
CDR3 DNA: TGTGCCAGCAGCTTATTCTCTGGCACAGATACGCAGTATTTT

J gene: TRBJ1-1
D gene: .
clone size: .
V gene: TRBV5-1
CDR3 protein: CASSAGVGNTEAFF
CDR3 DNA: TGCGCCAGCAGCGCGGGAGTAGGGAACACTGAAGCTTTCTTT

J gene: TRBJ1-2
D gene: TRBD1
clone size: .
V gene: TRBV5-4
CDR3 protein: CASSPPGTGLVYGYTF
CDR3 DNA: TGTGCCAGCAGCCCCCCCGGGACAGGGTTGGTCTATGGCTACACCTTC

J gene: TRBJ1-5
D gene: .
clone size: .
V gene: TRBV5-1
CDR3 protein: CASTPSGGRNQPQHF
CDR3 DNA: TGCGCCAGCACCCCAAGTGGGGGCCGGAATCAGCCCCAGCATTTT

J gene: TRBJ1-5
D gene: TRBD1
clone size: .
V gene: TRBV19
CDR3 protein: CASSEQGAVNQPQHF
CDR3 DNA: TGTGCCAGTAGTGAGCAGGGGGCGGTTAATCAGCCCCAGCATTTT

J gene: TRBJ2-5
D gene: TRBD2
clone size: .
V gene: TRBV19
CDR3 protein: CASSIPSGRLYQETQYF
CDR3 DNA: TGTGCCAGTAGTATACCTAGCGGGCGTTTGTACCAAGAGACCCAGTACTTC

J gene: TRBJ1-5
D gene: .
clone size: .
V gene: TRBV16
CDR3 protein: CASSQSANSNQPQHF
CDR3 DNA: TGTGCCAGCAGCCAATCCGCGAATAGCAATCAGCCCCAGCATTTT

J gene: TRBJ1-1
D gene: .
clone size: few
V gene: TRBV18
CDR3 protein: CASSPPNTEAFF
CDR3 DNA: TGTGCCAGCTCACCACCGAACACTGAAGCTTTCTTT

J gene: TRBJ2-7
D gene: TRBD1
clone size: .
V gene: TRBV6-5
CDR3 protein: CASSFRDRGPYEQYF
CDR3 DNA: TGTGCCAGCAGTTTCCGGGACAGGGGGCCCTACGAGCAGTACTTC

J gene: TRBJ2-1
D gene: .
clone size: .
V gene: TRBV15
CDR3 protein: CATSRDQSSYNEQFF
CDR3 DNA: TGTGCCACCAGCAGAGATCAATCCTCCTACAATGAGCAGTTCTTC

J gene: TRBJ2-1
D gene: .
clone size: .
V gene: TRBV2
CDR3 protein: CASSVTGNNEQFF
CDR3 DNA: TGTGCCAGCAGTGTGACGGGAAACAATGAGCAGTTCTTC

J gene: TRBJ2-1
D gene: .
clone size: once
V gene: TRBV5-1
CDR3 protein: CASSPDSGRSPNEQFF
CDR3 DNA: TGCGCCAGCAGCCCCGACTCAGGACGGAGCCCCAATGAGCAGTTCTTC

J gene: TRBJ2-7
D gene: .
clone size: .
V gene: TRBV2
CDR3 protein: CASSKGVPYEQYF
CDR3 DNA: TGTGCCAGCAGCAAGGGGGTACCCTACGAGCAGTACTTC

J gene: TRBJ1-2
D gene: .
clone size: .
V gene: TRBV27
CDR3 protein: CATGQGAFNYGYTF
CDR3 DNA: TGTGCCACCGGCCAAGGGGCCTTTAACTATGGCTACACCTTC

J gene: TRBJ1-4
D gene: .
clone size: .
V gene: TRBV7-2
CDR3 protein: CASSLLVLDEKLFF
CDR3 DNA: TGTGCCAGCAGCTTGTTGGTATTAGATGAAAAACTGTTTTTT

J gene: TRBJ1-5
D gene: .
clone size: .
V gene: TRBV6-1
CDR3 protein: CASKAPTGGNQPQHF
CDR3 DNA: TGTGCCAGCAAGGCCCCGACCGGAGGTAATCAGCCCCAGCATTTT

J gene: TRBJ2-7
D gene: .
clone size: .
V gene: TRBV5-1
CDR3 protein: CASSLGLARSYEQYF
CDR3 DNA: TGCGCCAGCAGCTTGGGTCTAGCAAGGAGCTACGAGCAGTACTTC

J gene: TRBJ2-7
D gene: .
clone size: .
V gene: TRBV2
CDR3 protein: CASSATYEQYF
CDR3 DNA: TGTGCCAGCAGTGCGACCTACGAGCAGTACTTC

J gene: TRBJ2-3
D gene: TRBD2
clone size: once
V gene: TRBV30
CDR3 protein: CAWTQLATFTDTQYF
CDR3 DNA: TGTGCCTGGACCCAACTAGCGACATTCACAGATACGCAGTATTTT

J gene: TRBJ2-1
D gene: .
clone size: .
V gene: TRBV10-1
CDR3 protein: CASGRLDLDNEQFF
CDR3 DNA: TGCGCCAGCGGTCGACTAGACTTAGACAATGAGCAGTTCTTC

J gene: TRBJ1-2
D gene: .
clone size: few
V gene: TRBV4-1
CDR3 protein: CASSQVGEPYYGYTF
CDR3 DNA: TGCGCCAGCAGCCAAGTGGGGGAGCCCTACTATGGCTACACCTTC

J gene: TRBJ1-2
D gene: .
clone size: .
V gene: TRBV7-9
CDR3 protein: CASSLAPPTNPHGYTF
CDR3 DNA: TGTGCCAGCAGCTTAGCCCCCCCGACAAACCCCCATGGCTACACCTTC

J gene: TRBJ1-1
D gene: .
clone size: few
V gene: TRBV6-5
CDR3 protein: CASSEQGNEAFF
CDR3 DNA: TGTGCCAGCAGTGAACAGGGAAATGAAGCTTTCTTT

J gene: TRBJ1-2
D gene: .
clone size: .
V gene: TRBV27
CDR3 protein: CASSLSGAGRVDGYTF
CDR3 DNA: TGTGCCAGCAGTTTATCGGGCGCAGGGAGAGTTGATGGCTACACCTTC

J gene: TRBJ1-2
D gene: TRBD1
clone size: .
V gene: TRBV7-9
CDR3 protein: CASTQAGQFYGYTF
CDR3 DNA: TGTGCCAGCACCCAGGCGGGACAGTTCTATGGCTACACCTTC

J gene: TRBJ1-5
D gene: .
clone size: .
V gene: TRBV6-6
CDR3 protein: CASRGANRGNQPQHF
CDR3 DNA: TGTGCCAGCCGGGGTGCAAACCGGGGCAATCAGCCCCAGCATTTT

J gene: TRBJ1-4
D gene: .
clone size: .
V gene: TRBV15
CDR3 protein: CATSRVSYRNNEKLFF
CDR3 DNA: TGTGCCACCAGCAGAGTATCTTACAGAAATAATGAAAAACTGTTTTTT

J gene: TRBJ1-1
D gene: .
clone size: .
V gene: TRBV6-5
CDR3 protein: CASSYSPKTGSAAFF
CDR3 DNA: TGTGCCAGCAGTTACTCGCCAAAAACAGGATCAGCAGCTTTCTTT

J gene: TRBJ2-2
D gene: .
clone size: .
V gene: TRBV10-3
CDR3 protein: CAISDRQSTGELFF
CDR3 DNA: TGTGCCATCAGTGACCGACAGAGCACCGGGGAGCTGTTTTTT

J gene: TRBJ2-1
D gene: TRBD2
clone size: .
V gene: TRBV11-1
CDR3 protein: CASSSKLAGLNEQFF
CDR3 DNA: TGTGCCAGCAGCTCCAAACTAGCGGGATTAAATGAGCAGTTCTTC

J gene: TRBJ1-3
D gene: .
clone size: .
V gene: TRBV19
CDR3 protein: CASSLRVVDTIYF
CDR3 DNA: TGTGCCAGTAGTTTACGGGTGGTGGACACCATATATTTT

J gene: TRBJ1-2
D gene: .
clone size: .
V gene: TRBV4-3
CDR3 protein: CASSQDAGGYYGYTF
CDR3 DNA: TGCGCCAGCAGCCAAGATGCGGGAGGGTACTATGGCTACACCTTC

J gene: TRBJ2-7
D gene: TRBD2
clone size: many
V gene: TRBV10-3
CDR3 protein: CAISETGGPREQYF
CDR3 DNA: TGTGCCATCAGTGAAACGGGAGGGCCACGGGAGCAGTACTTC

J gene: TRBJ2-7
D gene: TRBD2
clone size: .
V gene: TRBV2
CDR3 protein: CASGPEVSGISEQYF
CDR3 DNA: TGTGCCAGCGGGCCGGAGGTTAGCGGGATAAGCGAGCAGTACTTC

J gene: TRBJ2-7
D gene: TRBD2
clone size: .
V gene: TRBV28
CDR3 protein: CASSLLAGASYEQYF
CDR3 DNA: TGTGCCAGCAGTTTATTAGCGGGAGCCTCTTACGAGCAGTACTTC

J gene: TRBJ2-7
D gene: .
clone size: .
V gene: TRBV5-5
CDR3 protein: CASSRGAYEQYF
CDR3 DNA: TGTGCCAGCAGCCGTGGTGCCTACGAGCAGTACTTC

J gene: TRBJ2-1
D gene: .
clone size: .
V gene: TRBV6-6
CDR3 protein: CASTPGVEQFF
CDR3 DNA: TGTGCCAGCACCCCCGGGGTGGAGCAGTTCTTC

J gene: TRBJ2-2
D gene: .
clone size: few
V gene: TRBV30
CDR3 protein: CAWSVLGGHAGELFF
CDR3 DNA: TGTGCCTGGAGTGTCCTAGGGGGGCACGCCGGGGAGCTGTTTTTT

J gene: TRBJ1-1
D gene: .
clone size: .
V gene: TRBV30
CDR3 protein: CAWSVMLMNTEAFF
CDR3 DNA: TGTGCCTGGAGTGTTATGCTTATGAACACTGAAGCTTTCTTT

J gene: TRBJ1-1
D gene: TRBD1
clone size: once
V gene: TRBV30
CDR3 protein: CAWRDRGPSLNTEAFF
CDR3 DNA: TGTGCCTGGAGGGACAGGGGTCCGTCCCTGAACACTGAAGCTTTCTTT

J gene: TRBJ2-1
D gene: .
clone size: .
V gene: TRBV2
CDR3 protein: CASSETLEQFF
CDR3 DNA: TGTGCCAGCAGTGAGACCCTAGAGCAGTTCTTC

J gene: TRBJ1-1
D gene: .
clone size: .
V gene: TRBV6-1
CDR3 protein: CASSEWGGEHFF
CDR3 DNA: TGTGCCAGCAGTGAATGGGGAGGGGAGCATTTCTTT

J gene: TRBJ1-2
D gene: TRBD1
clone size: .
V gene: TRBV15
CDR3 protein: CATSEDREYGYTF
CDR3 DNA: TGTGCCACCAGCGAGGACAGGGAGTATGGCTACACCTTC

J gene: TRBJ1-1
D gene: .
clone size: .
V gene: TRBV7-2
CDR3 protein: CASSLVVHLNTEAFF
CDR3 DNA: TGTGCCAGCAGCTTAGTGGTCCACTTGAACACTGAAGCTTTCTTT

J gene: TRBJ1-5
D gene: .
clone size: .
V gene: TRBV4-1
CDR3 protein: CASSQSPPGDPNQPQHF
CDR3 DNA: TGCGCCAGCAGCCAAAGCCCACCTGGAGATCCCAATCAGCCCCAGCATTTT

J gene: TRBJ2-3
D gene: TRBD2
clone size: .
V gene: TRBV9
CDR3 protein: CASSVALAGATDTQYF
CDR3 DNA: TGTGCCAGCAGCGTAGCCCTAGCGGGAGCGACAGATACGCAGTATTTT

J gene: TRBJ1-4
D gene: .
clone size: .
V gene: TRBV19
CDR3 protein: CASSIAPTPTNEKLFF
CDR3 DNA: TGTGCCAGTAGTATCGCGCCGACACCAACTAATGAAAAACTGTTTTTT

J gene: TRBJ1-1
D gene: .
clone size: .
V gene: TRBV19
CDR3 protein: CASETGGNTEAFF
CDR3 DNA: TGTGCCAGTGAGACAGGCGGGAACACTGAAGCTTTCTTT

J gene: TRBJ2-7
D gene: .
clone size: .
V gene: TRBV7-9
CDR3 protein: CASSLGVSSYEQYF
CDR3 DNA: TGTGCCAGCAGCTTAGGCGTCAGTTCCTACGAGCAGTACTTC